This T cell receptor beta chain was retrieved from a study of blood T cell repertoires in COVID-19. V lost 5 bases and J lost 5, with 21 bases in between. Germline CDR1 MNHEY, CDR2 SMNVEV (reference sequence). This CDR3 region has 16 residues. Data came from immunoSEQ multiplex PCR; TCRdb stores just in-frame clones and leaves some out. This table has about 140,000 clones, 82% appearing once. The genes are TRBV27 and TRBJ1-1; D may be TRBD1 (6 bases). Sample: peripheral blood. This receptor was obtained from a woman older than 75 with acute or convalescent COVID-19. The CDR3 DNA is TGTGCCAGCAGTCTACGTCTGACAGCCAGGGGAACTGAAGCTTTCTTT. It codes for CASSLRLTARGTEAFF.